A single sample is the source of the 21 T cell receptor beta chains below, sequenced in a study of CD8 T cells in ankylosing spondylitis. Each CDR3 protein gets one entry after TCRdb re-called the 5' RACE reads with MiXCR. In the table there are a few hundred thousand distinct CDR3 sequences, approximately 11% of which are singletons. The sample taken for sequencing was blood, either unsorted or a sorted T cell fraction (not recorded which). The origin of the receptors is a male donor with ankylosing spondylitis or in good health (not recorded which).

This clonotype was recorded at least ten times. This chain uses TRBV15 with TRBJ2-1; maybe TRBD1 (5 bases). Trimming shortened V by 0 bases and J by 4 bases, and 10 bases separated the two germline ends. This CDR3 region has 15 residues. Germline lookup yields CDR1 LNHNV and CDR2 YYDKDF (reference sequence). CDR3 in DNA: TGTGCCACCAGCAGAGACAGGGCCAATTACAATGAGCAGTTCTTC. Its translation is CATSRDRANYNEQFF.

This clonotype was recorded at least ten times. The CDR3 region has the DNA TGCAGTGCTGATTCGGGGCCAGAGACCCAGTACTTC. Amino acid sequence: CSADSGPETQYF. The genes are TRBV20-1 and TRBJ2-5; the D gene could be TRBD1 or TRBD2 (5 bases each). The ends were cut back, 5 bases at V and 4 bases at J, with 11 bases in the middle. The CDR3 sequence is 12 residues long. Germline V CDR1 and CDR2: DFQATT, SNEGSKA (reference sequence).

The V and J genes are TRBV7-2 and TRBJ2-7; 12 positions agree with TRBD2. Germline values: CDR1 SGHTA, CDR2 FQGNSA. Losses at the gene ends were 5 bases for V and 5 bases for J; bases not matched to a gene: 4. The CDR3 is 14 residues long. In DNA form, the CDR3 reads TGTGCCAGCAGCCGGACTAGCGGGGCACACGAGCAGTACTTC. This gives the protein CASSRTSGAHEQYF.

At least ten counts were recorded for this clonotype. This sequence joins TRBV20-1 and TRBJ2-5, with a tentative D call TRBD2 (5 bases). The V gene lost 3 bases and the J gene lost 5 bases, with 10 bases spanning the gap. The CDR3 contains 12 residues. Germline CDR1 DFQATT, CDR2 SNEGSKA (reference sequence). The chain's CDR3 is CSASTEAETQYF. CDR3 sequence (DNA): TGCAGTGCTAGTACGGAGGCGGAGACCCAGTACTTC.

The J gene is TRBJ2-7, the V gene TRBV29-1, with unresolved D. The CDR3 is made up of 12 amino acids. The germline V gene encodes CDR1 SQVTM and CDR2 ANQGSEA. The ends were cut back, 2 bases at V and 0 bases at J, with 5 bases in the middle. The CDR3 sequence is CSVERGSYEQYF. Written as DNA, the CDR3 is TGCAGCGTTGAACGTGGCTCCTACGAGCAGTACTTC.

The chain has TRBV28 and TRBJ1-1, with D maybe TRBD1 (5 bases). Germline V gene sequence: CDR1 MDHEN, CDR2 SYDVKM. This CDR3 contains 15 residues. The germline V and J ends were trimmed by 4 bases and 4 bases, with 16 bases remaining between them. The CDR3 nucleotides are TGTGCCAGCAGTTCGGAGGGGTTTTGGGGCACTGAAGCTTTCTTT. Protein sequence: CASSSEGFWGTEAFF.

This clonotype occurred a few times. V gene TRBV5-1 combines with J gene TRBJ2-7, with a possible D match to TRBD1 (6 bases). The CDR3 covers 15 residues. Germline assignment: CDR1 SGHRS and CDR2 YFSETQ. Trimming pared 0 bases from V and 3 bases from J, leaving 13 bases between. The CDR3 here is CASSLGRDKVYEQYF. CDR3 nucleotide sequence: TGCGCCAGCAGCTTGGGCCGGGACAAAGTCTACGAGCAGTACTTC. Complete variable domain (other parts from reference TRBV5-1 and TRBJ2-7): KAGVTQTPRYLIKTRGQQVTLSCSPISGHRSVSWYQQTPGQGLQFLFEYFSETQRNKGNFPGRFSGRQFSNSRSEMNVSTLELGDSALYLCASSLGRDKVYEQYFGPGTRLTVT.

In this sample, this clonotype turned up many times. The CDR3 DNA is TGTGCCAGCACCCTCCACTACAATGAGCAGTTCTTC. Translated: CASTLHYNEQFF. This chain links TRBV12-3 or TRBV12-4 with TRBJ2-1, with no clear D. CDR3 length: 12 amino acids. V lost 7 bases, J lost 3 bases, and 7 bases lay in between.

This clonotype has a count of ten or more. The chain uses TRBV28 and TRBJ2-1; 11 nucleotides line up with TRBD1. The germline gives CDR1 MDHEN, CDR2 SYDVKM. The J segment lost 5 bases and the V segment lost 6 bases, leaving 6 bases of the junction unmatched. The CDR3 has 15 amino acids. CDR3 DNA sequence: TGTGCCAGCAGGGAGGACAGGGGGCGAGACAATGAGCAGTTCTTC. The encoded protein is CASREDRGRDNEQFF.

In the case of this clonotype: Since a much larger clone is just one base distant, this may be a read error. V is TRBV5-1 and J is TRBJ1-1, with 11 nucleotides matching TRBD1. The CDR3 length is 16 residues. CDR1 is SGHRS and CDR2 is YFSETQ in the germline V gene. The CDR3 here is CVSSPRTGGLNTEAFF. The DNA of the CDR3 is TGCGTCAGCAGTCCACGGACAGGGGGCCTGAACACTGAAGCTTTCTTT.

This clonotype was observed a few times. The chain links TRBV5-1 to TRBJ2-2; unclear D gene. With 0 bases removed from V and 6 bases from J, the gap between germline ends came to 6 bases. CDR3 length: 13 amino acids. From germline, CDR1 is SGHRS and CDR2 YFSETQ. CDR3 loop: CASSLAPAGELFF. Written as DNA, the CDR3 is TGCGCCAGCAGCTTGGCCCCAGCCGGGGAGCTGTTTTTT.

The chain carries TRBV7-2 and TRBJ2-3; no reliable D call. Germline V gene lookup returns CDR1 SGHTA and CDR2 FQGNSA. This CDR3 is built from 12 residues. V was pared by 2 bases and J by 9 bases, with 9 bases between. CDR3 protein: CASSLKAGTQYF. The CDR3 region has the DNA TGTGCCAGCAGCTTAAAGGCAGGAACGCAGTATTTT.

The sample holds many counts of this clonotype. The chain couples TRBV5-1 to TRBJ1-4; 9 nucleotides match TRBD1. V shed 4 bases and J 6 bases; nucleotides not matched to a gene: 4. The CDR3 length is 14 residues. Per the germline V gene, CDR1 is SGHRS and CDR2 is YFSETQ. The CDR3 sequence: CASSLRQGDEKLFF. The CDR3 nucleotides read TGCGCCAGCAGCCTCCGACAGGGGGATGAAAAACTGTTTTTT.

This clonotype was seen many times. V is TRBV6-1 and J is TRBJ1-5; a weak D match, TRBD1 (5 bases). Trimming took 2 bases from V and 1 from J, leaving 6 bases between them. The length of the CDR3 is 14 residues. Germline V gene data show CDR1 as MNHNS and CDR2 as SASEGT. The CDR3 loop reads CASSERDSNQPQHF. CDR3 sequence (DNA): TGTGCCAGCAGTGAACGGGACAGCAATCAGCCCCAGCATTTT.

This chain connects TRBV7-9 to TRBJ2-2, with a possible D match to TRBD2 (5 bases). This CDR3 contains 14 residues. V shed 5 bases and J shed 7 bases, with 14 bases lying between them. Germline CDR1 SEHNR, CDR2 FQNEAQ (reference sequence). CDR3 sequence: CASSRGRIIGELFF. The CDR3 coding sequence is TGTGCCAGCAGCCGAGGGCGCATAATCGGGGAGCTGTTTTTT.

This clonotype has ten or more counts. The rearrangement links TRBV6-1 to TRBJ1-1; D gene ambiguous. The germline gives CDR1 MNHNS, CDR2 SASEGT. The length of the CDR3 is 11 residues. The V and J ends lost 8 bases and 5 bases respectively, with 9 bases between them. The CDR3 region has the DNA TGTGCCAGCGTGGGTGGGACTGAAGCTTTCTTT. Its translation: CASVGGTEAFF.

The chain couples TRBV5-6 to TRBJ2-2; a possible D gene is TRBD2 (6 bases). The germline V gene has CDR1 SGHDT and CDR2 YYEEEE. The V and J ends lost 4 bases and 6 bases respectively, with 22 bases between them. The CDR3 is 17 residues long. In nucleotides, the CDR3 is TGTGCCAGCAGCCCCTCTTGGGGGTCCAGGGAGGCCGGGGAGCTGTTTTTT. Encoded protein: CASSPSWGSREAGELFF.

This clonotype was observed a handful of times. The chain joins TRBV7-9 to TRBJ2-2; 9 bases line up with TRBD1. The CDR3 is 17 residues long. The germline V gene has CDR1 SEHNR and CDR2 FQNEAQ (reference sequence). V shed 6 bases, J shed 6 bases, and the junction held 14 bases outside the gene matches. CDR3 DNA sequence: TGTGCCAGCAGTTGGAACGTGGGACAGGGAATTGCCGGGGAGCTGTTTTTT. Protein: CASSWNVGQGIAGELFF. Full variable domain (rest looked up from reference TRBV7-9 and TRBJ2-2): DTGVSQNPRHKITKRGQNVTFRCDPISEHNRLYWYRQTLGQGPEFLTYFQNEAQLEKSRLLSDRFSAERPKGSFSTLEIQRTEQGDSAMYLCASSWNVGQGIAGELFFGEGSRLTVL.

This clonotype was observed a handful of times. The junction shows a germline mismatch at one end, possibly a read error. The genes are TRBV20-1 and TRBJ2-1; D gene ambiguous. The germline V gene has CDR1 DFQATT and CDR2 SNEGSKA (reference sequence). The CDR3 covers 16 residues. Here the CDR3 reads CCAREAANPRHNEQFF. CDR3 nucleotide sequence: TGCTGTGCTAGAGAAGCTGCCAATCCCCGACACAATGAGCAGTTCTTC.

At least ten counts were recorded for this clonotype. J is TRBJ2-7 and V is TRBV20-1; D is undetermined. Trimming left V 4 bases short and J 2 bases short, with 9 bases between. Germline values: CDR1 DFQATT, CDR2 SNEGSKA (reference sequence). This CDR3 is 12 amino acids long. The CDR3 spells CSATPTPYEQYF. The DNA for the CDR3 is TGCAGTGCTACCCCGACTCCCTACGAGCAGTACTTC.

CDR3 protein: CASSPTDSRKGSTGELFF. CDR3 coding DNA: TGTGCCAGCAGCCCGACCGATAGCCGAAAGGGGAGCACCGGGGAGCTGTTTTTT. This chain links TRBV11-1 with TRBJ2-2; D may match TRBD1 or TRBD2 (5 bases each). Per germline, CDR1 SGHAT and CDR2 FQDESV (reference sequence). The length of the CDR3 is 18 residues. V was pared by 5 bases and J by 4 bases, with 23 bases between.